This paragraph reports one T cell receptor (beta chain). This sample is drawn from a study of T cells expressing NK-cell markers. Study-wide context: Seven of the eight sequenced donors were classified as HCMV-seropositive, and one was classified as seronegative.

5'RACE template switching built TCR beta cDNA with unique molecular identifiers. Using the 5' RACE reads, TCRdb records one entry per CDR3 protein without DNA. The repertoire table contains roughly 380,000 distinct CDR3 sequences. Per germline, CDR1 SQVTM and CDR2 ANQGSEA. This CDR3 region has 14 residues. The clonotype originates from a man aged 18 to 69 in good health. Sequenced sample: blood T cells: a sorted CD56 or NKG2C T cell subset, CD4+ or CD8+ T cells, or bulk PBMC T cells (not recorded which). The rearrangement uses TRBV29-1 and TRBJ2-7; no DNA is available, so the TRBD1 call from TCRdb remains unchecked. CDR3 amino acids: CSVDTGQGVYEQYF.